This TCR beta chain appears in the sequencing data of a study of blood T cell repertoires in COVID-19. Study summary: From T cells, B-cell-depleted T cells, or PBMCs came the material, which was cDNA or gDNA.

CDR3 length: 14 amino acids. V lost 10 bases and J lost 2; bases outside the gene matches: 7. CDR1 and CDR2 from the germline V gene are MNHEY and SVGAGI. In the original processing: Cell counts per sample came from amplifying reference gene primers. Using immunoSEQ multiplex PCR, the repertoire was profiled, and TCRdb retains in-frame clones only, with some absent. V and J calls and clone size come straight from that table; D and trimming were deduced from the DNA. The sample records fewer than 70,000 clones, about 89% being singletons. The clonotype comes from a man aged 55 to 69 with active or convalescent COVID-19. The sequenced sample was peripheral blood. V and J are TRBV6-5 and TRBJ1-2; 10 bases line up with TRBD1. This CDR3 is CAIRETGGNYGYTF. In DNA form, the CDR3 reads TGTGCCATCCGAGAGACAGGGGGCAACTATGGCTACACCTTC.